This T cell receptor (beta chain) was captured by sequencing in a study of T-cell reconstitution after alpha-beta-depleted transplantation in children. TCRbeta library construction was performed incorporating unique molecular identifiers. TCRdb reanalysed the PCR reads using MiXCR and keeps one entry per CDR3 protein. This table has 150,000 to 250,000 distinct CDR3 sequences, more than 12% appearing once. Trimming cost V 0 bases and J 5 bases; bases outside gene matches: 9. CDR1 and CDR2 (germline): SGHTA, FQGNSA. The CDR3 runs to 17 residues. This clonotype has at least ten counts. The V and J genes are TRBV7-2 and TRBJ1-1; 10 nucleotides agree with TRBD1. The clonotype comes from a human donor who donated a stem cell graft to a child with acute lymphoblastic leukemia. This specimen consisted of PBMCs from the stem cell graft donor, obtained from the stem cell graft. The CDR3 sequence is CASSLAIGGGQGTEAFF. For the CDR3, the DNA is TGTGCCAGCAGCTTAGCAATAGGGGGGGGACAGGGGACTGAAGCTTTCTTT.